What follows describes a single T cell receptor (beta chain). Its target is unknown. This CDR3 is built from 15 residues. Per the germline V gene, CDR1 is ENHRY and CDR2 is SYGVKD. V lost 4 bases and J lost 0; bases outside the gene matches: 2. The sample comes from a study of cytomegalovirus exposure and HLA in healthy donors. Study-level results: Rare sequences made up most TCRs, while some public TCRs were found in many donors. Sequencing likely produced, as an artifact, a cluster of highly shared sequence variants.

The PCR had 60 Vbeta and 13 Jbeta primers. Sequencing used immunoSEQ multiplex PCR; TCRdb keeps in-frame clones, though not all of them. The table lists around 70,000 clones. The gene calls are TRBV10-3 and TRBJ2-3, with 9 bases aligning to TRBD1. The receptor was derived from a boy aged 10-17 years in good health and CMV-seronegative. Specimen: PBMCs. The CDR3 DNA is TGTGCCATCAGTGTACAGGGGGCGAGCACAGATACGCAGTATTTT. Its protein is CAISVQGASTDTQYF.